The present T cell receptor (beta chain) was sequenced within a study of T cell changes during pregnancy in multiple sclerosis. Germline values: CDR1 SNHLY, CDR2 FYNNEI. This CDR3 is built from 14 residues. The V end lost 5 bases, the J end lost 5 bases, and 15 bases lay between the germline ends. Using immunoSEQ multiplex PCR, the repertoire was profiled, and TCRdb retains in-frame clones only, with some absent. The table shows tens of thousands of clones, with about 90% occurring only once. This clonotype originated in a female donor with multiple sclerosis, enrolled in a pregnancy study. The sequences come from CD4+ T cells from peripheral blood mononuclear cells, collected after pregnancy. This chain joins TRBV2 and TRBJ1-1, with a weak D call TRBD1 (6 bases). CDR3 sequence: CASSYLGGQTEAFF. Here the CDR3 DNA reads TGTGCCAGCAGTTACCTGGGGGGGCAAACTGAAGCTTTCTTT. The full variable domain, with the rest looked up from reference TRBV2 and TRBJ1-1, is EPEVTQTPSHQVTQMGQEVILRCVPISNHLYFYWYRQILGQKVEFLVSFYNNEISEKSEIFDDQFSVERPDGSNFTLKIRSTKLEDSAMYFCASSYLGGQTEAFFGQGTRLTVV.